Many counts were recorded for the clone carrying this TCR beta chain. The antigen remains undetermined. The germline gene is not matched at one end of the junction; a read error may be the cause. Unique molecular identifiers tagged individual cDNA molecules. TCRdb processed the 5' RACE reads anew with MiXCR; each CDR3 protein has one entry. The repertoire includes tens of thousands of distinct CDR3 sequences, about 10% of them detected once, and about 4.4% sits in the top ten. The record originates from a study of early T cells in non-severe SARS-CoV-2 infection. Study in general: Chains stayed unpaired after sequencing of bulk RNA from unsorted whole blood.

General study points: Matching against VDJdb likely underestimated virus-specific expansions, favoring anti-spike CD8.

The CDR3 covers 15 residues. CDR1 and CDR2 (germline): LGHDT, YNNKEL (reference sequence). Material for sequencing was whole blood. This chain links TRBV3-1 with TRBJ2-3; 7 bases line up with TRBD1. The sequence was collected from an adult who was a healthcare worker with PCR-confirmed SARS-CoV-2 infection or an uninfected control (not recorded which). Here the CDR3 DNA reads TGTGCCAGCAGCGAAGAGGGGGCCCAGCCAGATACGCAGTATTTT. Translation: CASSEEGAQPDTQYF.